Sequencing of this T cell receptor (beta chain) was carried out in a study of OX40 agonist ivuxolimab in advanced cancers. About the research overall: It was permissible to have had prior anti-PD-1, anti-PD-L1 or anti-CTLA-4 therapy, and approximately 40% had some.

CDR1 and CDR2 from the germline V gene are MDHEN and SYDVKM. This CDR3 has 11 amino acids. V was trimmed by 1 base and J by 7 bases, leaving 5 bases between them. As for this clone: Its antigen is as yet unknown.

General study points: In general, CD8+ T cells held more expanded clones than CD4+ did, on average. CD4+ and CD8+ blood T cells expanded clonally by week 6 at 0.1 to 3.0 mg/kg.

Libraries were prepared by immunoSEQ multiplex PCR; TCRdb keeps only in-frame clonotypes and omits some of them. The table shows about 88,000 clones, with around 85% occurring only once. The chain combines TRBV28 with TRBJ2-7; D uncertain. The TCR was taken from an adult with an advanced solid tumor such as melanoma, head and neck, liver or kidney cancer. Specimen: CD4+ or CD8+ T cells sorted from blood, collected in a trial of the OX40 agonist ivuxolimab. The CDR3 loop reads CASSLFGEQYF. The DNA for the CDR3 is TGTGCCAGCAGTTTATTCGGGGAGCAGTACTTC.